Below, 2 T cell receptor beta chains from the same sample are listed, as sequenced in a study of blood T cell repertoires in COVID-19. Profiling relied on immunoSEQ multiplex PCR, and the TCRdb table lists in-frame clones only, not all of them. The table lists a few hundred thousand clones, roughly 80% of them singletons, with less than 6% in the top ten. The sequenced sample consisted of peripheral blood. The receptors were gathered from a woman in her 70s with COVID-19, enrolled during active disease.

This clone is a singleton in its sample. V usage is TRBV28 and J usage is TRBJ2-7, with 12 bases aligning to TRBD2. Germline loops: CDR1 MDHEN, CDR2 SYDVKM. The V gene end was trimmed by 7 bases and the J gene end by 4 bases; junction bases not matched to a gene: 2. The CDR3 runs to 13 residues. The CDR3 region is CASTTSGRYEQYF. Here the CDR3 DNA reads TGTGCCAGCACGACTAGCGGGAGATACGAGCAGTACTTC.

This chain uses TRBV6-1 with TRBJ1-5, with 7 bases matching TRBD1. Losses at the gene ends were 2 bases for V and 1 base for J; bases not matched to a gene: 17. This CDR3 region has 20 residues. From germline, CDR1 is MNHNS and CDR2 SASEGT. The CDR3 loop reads CASSESPVGTGALSNQPQHF. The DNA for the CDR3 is TGTGCCAGCAGTGAATCTCCCGTAGGTACAGGGGCTTTGAGCAATCAGCCCCAGCATTTT.